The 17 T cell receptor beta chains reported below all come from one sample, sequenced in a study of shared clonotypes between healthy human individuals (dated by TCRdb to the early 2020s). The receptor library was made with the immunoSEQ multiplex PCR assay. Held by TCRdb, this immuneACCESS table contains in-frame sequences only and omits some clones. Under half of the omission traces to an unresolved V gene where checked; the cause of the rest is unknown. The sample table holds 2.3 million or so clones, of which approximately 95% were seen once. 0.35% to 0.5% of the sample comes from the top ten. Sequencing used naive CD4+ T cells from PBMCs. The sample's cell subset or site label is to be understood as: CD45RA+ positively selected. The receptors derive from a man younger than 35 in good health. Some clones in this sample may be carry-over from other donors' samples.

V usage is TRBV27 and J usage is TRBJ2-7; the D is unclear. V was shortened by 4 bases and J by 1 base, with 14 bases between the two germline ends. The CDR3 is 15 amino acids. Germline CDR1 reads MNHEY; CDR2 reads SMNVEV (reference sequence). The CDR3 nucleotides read TGTGCCAGCAGTTCGTACGCCCCCCGGTCCTACGAGCAGTACTTC. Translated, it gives CASSSYAPRSYEQYF.

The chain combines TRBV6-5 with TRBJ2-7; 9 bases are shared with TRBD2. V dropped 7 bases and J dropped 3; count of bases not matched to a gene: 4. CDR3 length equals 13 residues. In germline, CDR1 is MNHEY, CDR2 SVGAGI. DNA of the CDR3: TGTGCCAGCATTCGAGCGGGAGGCTACGAGCAGTACTTC. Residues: CASIRAGGYEQYF.

CDR3: CASSWGTHTGELFF. The DNA of the CDR3 is TGTGCCAGCAGCTGGGGGACCCACACCGGGGAGCTGTTTTTT. V is TRBV9 and J is TRBJ2-2; D could derive from TRBD1 or TRBD2 (5 bases each). The CDR3 loop spans 14 amino acids. Germline V gene sequence: CDR1 SGDLS, CDR2 YYNGEE. Trimming cost V 4 bases and J 3 bases, with 10 bases left between them.

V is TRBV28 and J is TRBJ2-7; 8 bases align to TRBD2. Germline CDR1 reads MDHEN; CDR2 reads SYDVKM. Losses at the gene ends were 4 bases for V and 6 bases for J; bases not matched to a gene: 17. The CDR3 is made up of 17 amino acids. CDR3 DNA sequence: TGTGCCAGCAGTTCAACATACGGAGGGACTAGAGCCATCGAGCAGTACTTC. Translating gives CASSSTYGGTRAIEQYF.

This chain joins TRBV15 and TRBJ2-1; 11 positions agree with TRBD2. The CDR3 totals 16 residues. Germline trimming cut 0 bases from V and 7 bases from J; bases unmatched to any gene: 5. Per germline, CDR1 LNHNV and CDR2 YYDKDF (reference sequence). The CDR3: CATSRETSGRPNEQFF. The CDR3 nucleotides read TGTGCCACCAGCAGAGAAACTAGCGGGAGACCAAATGAGCAGTTCTTC.

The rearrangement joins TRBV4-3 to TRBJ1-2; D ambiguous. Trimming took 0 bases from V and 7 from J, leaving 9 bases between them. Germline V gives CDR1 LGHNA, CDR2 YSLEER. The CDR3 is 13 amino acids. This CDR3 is CASSQDAPSGYTF. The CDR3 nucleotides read TGCGCCAGCAGCCAAGATGCCCCATCTGGCTACACCTTC.

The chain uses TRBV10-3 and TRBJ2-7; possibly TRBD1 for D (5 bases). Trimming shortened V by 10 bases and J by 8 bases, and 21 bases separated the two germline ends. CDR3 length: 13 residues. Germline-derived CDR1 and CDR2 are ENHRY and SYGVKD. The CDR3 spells CATNPDSLGQQYF. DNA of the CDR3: TGTGCCACGAACCCAGACAGCTTGGGGCAGCAGTACTTC.

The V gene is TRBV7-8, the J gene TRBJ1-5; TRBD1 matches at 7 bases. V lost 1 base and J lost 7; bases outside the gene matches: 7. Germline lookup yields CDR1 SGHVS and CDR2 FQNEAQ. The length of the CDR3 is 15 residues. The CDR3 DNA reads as TGTGCCAGCAGCTTAGGTGGGACAGTTGGCCAGCCCCAGCATTTT. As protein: CASSLGGTVGQPQHF. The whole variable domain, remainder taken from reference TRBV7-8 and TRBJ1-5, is GAGVSQSPRYKVAKRGQDVALRCDPISGHVSLFWYQQALGQGPEFLTYFQNEAQLDKSGLPSDRFFAERPEGSVSTLKIQRTQQEDSAVYLCASSLGGTVGQPQHFGDGTRLSIL.

The chain's CDR3 is CASSGHRVRNQPQHF. CDR3 nucleotides: TGTGCCAGCAGTGGACACAGGGTCCGCAATCAGCCCCAGCATTTT. The V call is TRBV28, the J call TRBJ1-5; a weak D match, TRBD1 (6 bases). The V end lost 5 bases, the J end lost 2 bases, and 13 bases lay between the germline ends. This CDR3 has 15 amino acids. From germline, CDR1 is MDHEN and CDR2 SYDVKM.

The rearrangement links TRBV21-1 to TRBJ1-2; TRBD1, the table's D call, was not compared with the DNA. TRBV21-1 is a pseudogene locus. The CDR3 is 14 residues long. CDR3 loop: CASSNGDRGHGYTF. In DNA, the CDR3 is TGTGCCAGCAGCAATGGAGACAGGGGGCATGGCTACACCTTC.

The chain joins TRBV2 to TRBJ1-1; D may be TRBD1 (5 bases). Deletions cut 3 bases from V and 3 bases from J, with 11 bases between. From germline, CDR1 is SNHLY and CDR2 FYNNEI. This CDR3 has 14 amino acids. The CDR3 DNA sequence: TGTGCCAGCAGTGATCAGGGCGGGGACACTGAAGCTTTCTTT. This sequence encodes CASSDQGGDTEAFF.

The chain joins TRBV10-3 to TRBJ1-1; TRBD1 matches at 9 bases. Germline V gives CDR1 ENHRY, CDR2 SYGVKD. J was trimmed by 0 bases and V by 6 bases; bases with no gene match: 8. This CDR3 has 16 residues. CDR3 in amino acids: CAIRTATGGMNTEAFF. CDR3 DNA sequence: TGTGCCATCAGGACCGCGACAGGGGGTATGAACACTGAAGCTTTCTTT.

The CDR3 nucleotides are TGTGCCGCTCAGGGGGGCCAGTACCAAGAGACCCAGTACTTC. Residues: CAAQGGQYQETQYF. The chain combines TRBV30 with TRBJ2-5; TRBD1 is a possible D gene (7 bases). There are 14 residues in the CDR3. Germline V CDR1 and CDR2: GTSNPN, SVGIG (reference sequence). The ends were cut back, 8 bases at V and 0 bases at J, with 16 bases in the middle.

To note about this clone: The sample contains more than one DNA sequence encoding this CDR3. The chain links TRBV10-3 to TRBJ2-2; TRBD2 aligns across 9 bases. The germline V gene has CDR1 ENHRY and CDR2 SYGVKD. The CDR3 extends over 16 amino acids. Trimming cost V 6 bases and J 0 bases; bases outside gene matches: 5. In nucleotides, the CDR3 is TGTGCCATCAGGACGACTAGCGGAACGAACACCGGGGAGCTGTTTTTT. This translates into CAIRTTSGTNTGELFF.

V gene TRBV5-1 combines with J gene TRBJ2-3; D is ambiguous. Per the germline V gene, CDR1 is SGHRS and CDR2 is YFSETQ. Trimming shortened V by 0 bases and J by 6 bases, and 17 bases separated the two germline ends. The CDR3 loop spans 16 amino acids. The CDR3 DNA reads TGCGCCAGCAGCTTGGGGCTGTTGGGGAAAGTGGATACGCAGTATTTT. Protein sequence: CASSLGLLGKVDTQYF.

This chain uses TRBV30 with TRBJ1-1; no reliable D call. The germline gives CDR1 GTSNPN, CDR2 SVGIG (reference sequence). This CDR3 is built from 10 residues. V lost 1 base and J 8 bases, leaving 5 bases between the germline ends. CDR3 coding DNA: TGTGCCTGGAGTGAGTACGAAGCTTTCTTT. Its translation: CAWSEYEAFF.

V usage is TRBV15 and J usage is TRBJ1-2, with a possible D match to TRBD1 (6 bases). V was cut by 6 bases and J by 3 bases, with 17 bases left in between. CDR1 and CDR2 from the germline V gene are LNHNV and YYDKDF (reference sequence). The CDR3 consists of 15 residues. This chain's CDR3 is CATSTGTSIDYGYTF. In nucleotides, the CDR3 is TGTGCCACCAGTACCGGGACATCGATTGACTATGGCTACACCTTC.